This T cell receptor (beta chain) stems from a study of blood T cell repertoires in COVID-19 (TCRdb year 2020). Describing the broader study: Samples from collaborators originated in the United States, Italy and Spain and spanned both the acute and convalescent phases of COVID-19. The material from the prospective study consisted of cDNA or gDNA derived from T cells, B-cell-depleted T cells, or PBMCs. Subjects who had been exposed to COVID-19, were actively infected with it, or had recovered from it provided the deeply sampled blood TCRbeta repertoires that made up the dataset. The repertoires were released in a freely available public database meant as a resource for research on the immune response to SARS-CoV-2. The samples were drawn from two sources: the first 160 participants of the ongoing ImmuneRACE study, and 950 to 1,500 subjects contributed by 6 global collaborators. Nearly every sample came with metadata listing a de-identified subject ID, COVID-19 status, age in years and sex. Where HLA class I and class II types were available, the types were taken from metadata supplied by the sample provider, not from assay-based typing.

Each collaborating institution followed its own protocols to collect whole blood in K2EDTA tubes. For TCRbeta analysis, collaborators shipped samples as frozen whole blood, isolated PBMCs, or DNA extracted from either of those sample types. The CDR3 starts with the cysteine, ends with the phenylalanine, and has 11 residues. Of the read, only the CDR3 DNA is kept; its 33 bases are in frame from base 1. V loses 6 bases at its end and J loses 8 bases; junction bases beyond the gene matches: 3. CDR1 and CDR2, looked up from the germline V gene, are MNHEY and SVGAGI. The investigation overall reported the following: How much clinical and demographic metadata was included differed by source and by participant, and the metadata was provided uncurated.

TCRbeta CDR3 regions were amplified from genomic DNA using the immunoSEQ Assay, a bias-controlled multiplex PCR. Regarding the original processing steps: Within the assay, amplification of reference gene primers was used to estimate how many nucleated cells each sample contained. To quantify the absolute abundance of each unique TCRbeta CDR3 rearrangement, sequence reads were collapsed and filtered. For each sample, productive Simpson clonality was calculated as the square root of Simpson's diversity index across productive rearrangements. Imported from immuneACCESS, the table was reduced by TCRdb to in-frame sequences with V and J called. These copies leave out some clones; in studies compared against another copy, an unresolved V gene accounts for under half, and the cause of the remainder is not known. V, J and clone size derive from that table, while D and trimming were established from the DNA sequence. Here the sample has 40,000 or so clones; 86% occur a single time. The ten largest clones add up to more than 4.5% of the sample.

Only one count was recorded for this clone. Its antigen has not been determined. No per-base quality is available; no much larger clone lies one base away. Recombination connected TRBV6-5 to TRBJ1-1; 7 junctional bases match TRBD1. The sample consisted of peripheral blood. The TCR was taken from a man in his forties with active COVID-19. The CDR3 region reads CASSSGGEAFF. The DNA sequence is given as TGTGCCAGCAGCTCAGGGGGAGAAGCTTTCTTT.